The present T cell receptor (beta chain) was sequenced within a study of T cell responses to AZD1222 COVID-19 vaccine (dated by TCRdb to about 2021). Regarding the research as a whole: A total of just over 230 trial participants underwent TCR sequencing, of whom nearly 210 received two doses of AZD1222 and about 25 received two doses of the MenACWY control vaccine. Enrollment into the trials was organized by age into subgroups of 18-55, 56-69 and 70-plus years, and those subgroups contained roughly 150, 30 and 60 TCR-sequenced participants, respectively.

The CDR3 regions of human TCRbeta chains were analyzed by immunosequencing. Per the authors' processing: Repertoire TCRs were matched against a reference library of SARS-CoV-2-specific TCRs generated with the MIRA antigen-specificity platform. Breadth meant the fraction of unique TCRs that were SARS-CoV-2-associated, whereas depth meant the fraction of total T cells that were SARS-CoV-2-associated. Using the MIRA data, every spike-specific TCR was mapped to the spike region that the TCR reacted to and assigned to either a CD4 or a CD8 class. Log10-transformed breadth and depth values were compared by one-way ANOVA with Sidak's multiple comparisons tests. Entries here come from immuneACCESS through TCRdb and include only in-frame sequences with V and J called. Some clones fail to appear in such tables; in the studies checked, an unresolved V gene covers under half of the shortfall, and the cause of the remainder is unknown. V and J calls and clone size follow that table, whereas D and trimming were derived from the DNA. The sample has 120,000 to 150,000 clones on record, under 95% of them singletons. Clones ranked in the top ten supply roughly 2% of the sample.

As encoded in the germline V gene, CDR1 is SGHRS while CDR2 is YFSETQ. Including cysteine and phenylalanine, the CDR3 has 15 amino acids. CDR3 DNA is the only sequence kept; it has 45 bases, read in frame from the first base. V is cut by 2 bases and J by 0 bases, and the space between the germline ends is 11 bases. The intended sense of this specimen's time point label: about 28 days (+/-7) after the second vaccine dose. AZD1222 recipients with second doses at about 4 weeks or about 12 weeks were pooled, because spike-specific TCR depth and breadth did not differ between schedules. Samples from vaccinated people were obtained from the UK trials COV001 and COV002, which included a single-blind randomized controlled phase 2/3 trial of AZD1222 (ChAdOx1 nCoV-19) in healthy adults. For TCRbeta chain sequencing, PBMC samples from trial participants were taken at day 0 and at day 28 after the second dose.

Overall study results and their limits: Most participants were white British and females outnumbered males, and the authors suggested that clonal diversity may have been underestimated. After two AZD1222 doses, spike-specific TCR breadth and depth were significantly higher than at day 0 and than in MenACWY recipients. Reportedly, almost half of the unique spike-specific TCRs recognized epitopes lying outside the regions that are mutated in the B.1.351 and B.1.1.7 variants. No day 14 peak-response samples were available, so repertoires were characterized only after the peak T cell response. The 56-69-year group was small, and its depth increase did not reach significance, likely because of low power. Vaccine-associated CD4 TCRs spanned the whole spike protein, with dominant responses in regions 160-218 and 743-854. Conclusions about previously exposed vaccinees are limited because only five to seven AZD1222 recipients were SARS-CoV-2 seropositive at baseline.

A word on this clone: Its antigen is unknown. Base quality data are lacking; no much larger clone is found one base away.

The V gene is TRBV5-1 and the J gene is TRBJ1-1; no confident D gene assignment can be made. The sample was peripheral blood, taken 28 days after the second AZD1222 dose. The source of this sequence is an adult who received the AZD1222 COVID-19 vaccine. The nucleotide sequence is given as TGCGCCAGCAGCTTTTCAGGCATCATGAACACTGAAGCTTTCTTT. Its protein reads: CASSFSGIMNTEAFF. Here the CDR3 is joined to the reference TRBV5-1 and TRBJ1-1 genes, and the full variable domain is: KAGVTQTPRYLIKTRGQQVTLSCSPISGHRSVSWYQQTPGQGLQFLFEYFSETQRNKGNFPGRFSGRQFSNSRSEMNVSTLELGDSALYLCASSFSGIMNTEAFFGQGTRLTVV.